The present T cell receptor beta chain was sequenced within a study of blood T cell repertoires in COVID-19. The overall study: Italy, Spain and the United States were the sources of the convalescent and acute COVID-19 samples.

This CDR3 contains 18 residues. Losses at the gene ends were 2 bases for V and 1 base for J; bases not matched to a gene: 8. Germline V gene data show CDR1 as SGHVS and CDR2 as FNYEAQ. Generated by immunoSEQ multiplex PCR, the TCRdb table keeps only in-frame clones and is missing some. The sample shows 100,000 or so clones, approximately 86% of them seen only once. The TCR comes from a man over 45 with active or convalescent COVID-19. The rearrangement uses TRBV7-6 and TRBJ1-1, with 12 positions matching TRBD1. Material for sequencing was peripheral blood. CDR3 in amino acids: CASSLFRGQGARNTEAFF. DNA for the CDR3: TGTGCCAGCAGCTTATTTAGGGGACAGGGGGCGAGGAACACTGAAGCTTTCTTT.